This passage covers 12 T cell receptor beta chains from one sample sequenced in a study of PD-1 blockade in classical Hodgkin lymphoma (dated by TCRdb to between 2020 and 2021). Sample time point, as interpreted from the label and publication: cycle 2 day 1 (C2D1) of nivolumab. All trial patients had relapsed after autologous stem cell transplantation, with cohorts A, B and C differing in prior brentuximab vedotin exposure. The receptor library was made with the immunoSEQ multiplex PCR assay. The clones in this table, taken by TCRdb from immuneACCESS, are in-frame only. Not every clone is retained; where verified, under half of the shortfall comes from an unresolved V gene, and the cause of the rest is unknown. The sample records about 94,000 clones, roughly 89% of which are singletons. Approximately 11% of the sample is in the top ten clones. Sequencing was performed on peripheral blood mononuclear cells (PBMCs), taken before the second cycle of nivolumab. The receptors were gathered from a human donor with classical Hodgkin lymphoma.

In nucleotides, the CDR3 is TGTGCCACCGCACCAGGGACGTCTCCCAACTATGGCTACACCTTC. This gives the protein CATAPGTSPNYGYTF. The rearrangement uses TRBV7-9 and TRBJ1-2, with D maybe TRBD1 (5 bases). The CDR3 runs 15 residues. The V gene's germline CDR1 is SEHNR and CDR2 FQNEAQ (reference sequence). V was shortened by 10 bases and J by 2 bases, with 20 bases between the two germline ends.

This chain links TRBV7-2 with TRBJ2-5; D might be TRBD2 (6 bases). Trimming stripped 3 bases from V and 7 bases from J, with 12 bases between. This CDR3 is 13 amino acids long. Germline CDR1 and CDR2: SGHTA and FQGNSA. The CDR3 loop is CASSLGGAGTQYF. The CDR3 DNA reads TGTGCCAGCAGCTTGGGCGGGGCAGGGACCCAGTACTTC.

The chain employs TRBV5-4 and TRBJ2-5; no clear D. This CDR3 has 15 amino acids. Per the germline V gene, CDR1 is SGHNT and CDR2 is YYREEE (reference sequence). V was shortened by 0 bases and J by 3 bases, with 12 bases between the two germline ends. In DNA form, the CDR3 reads TGTGCCAGCAGCTTGGTTCACACGGAAAAAGAGACCCAGTACTTC. Amino acid sequence: CASSLVHTEKETQYF. The full variable domain, rest sourced from reference TRBV5-4 and TRBJ2-5, is ETGVTQSPTHLIKTRGQQVTLRCSSQSGHNTVSWYQQALGQGPQFIFQYYREEENGRGNFPPRFSGLQFPNYSSELNVNALELDDSALYLCASSLVHTEKETQYFGPGTRLLVL.

The table lists this clone with a count of one. The J gene is TRBJ2-7, the V gene TRBV27, with 8 bases matching TRBD2. This CDR3 has 17 residues. The V gene end was trimmed by 4 bases and the J gene end by 2 bases; junction bases not matched to a gene: 13. Germline V gene sequence: CDR1 MNHEY, CDR2 SMNVEV (reference sequence). This CDR3 is CASSSPLAGRHTYEQYF. The CDR3 bases are TGTGCCAGCAGTTCGCCTCTAGCGGGCCGACACACCTACGAGCAGTACTTC.

The CDR3 DNA sequence: TGTGCCAGCAGCTACACCGACAGGTCTAATCAGCCCCAGCATTTT. Its protein product is CASSYTDRSNQPQHF. This sequence joins TRBV28 and TRBJ1-5; perhaps TRBD1 as D (6 bases). Germline CDR1 reads MDHEN; CDR2 reads SYDVKM. The CDR3 spans 15 residues. V was cut by 6 bases and J by 4 bases, with 16 bases left in between.

In its sample, this clone was seen once. This chain uses TRBV11-2 with TRBJ2-1; D is perhaps TRBD2 (6 bases). Germline V CDR1 and CDR2: SGHAT, FQNNGV. Trimming took 1 base from V and 4 from J, leaving 14 bases between them. This CDR3 has 16 amino acids. The CDR3 sequence is CASSLVLGGPYNEQFF. The CDR3 DNA follows: TGTGCCAGCAGCTTAGTTTTGGGGGGTCCTTACAATGAGCAGTTCTTC.

This chain links TRBV28 with TRBJ2-1; 12 nucleotides align to TRBD2. J lost 6 bases, V lost 4 bases, and 4 bases had no gene match. In germline, CDR1 is MDHEN, CDR2 SYDVKM. This CDR3 comprises 15 residues. CDR3 in amino acids: CASSSSGRAANEQFF. The DNA of the CDR3 is TGTGCCAGCAGTTCTAGCGGGAGGGCGGCCAATGAGCAGTTCTTC.

The chain is built from TRBV19 and TRBJ2-2; the match to TRBD2 covers 14 bases. Germline V gene lookup returns CDR1 LNHDA and CDR2 SQIVND (reference sequence). V lost 7 bases, J lost 3 bases, and 7 bases stayed unmatched. CDR3 length: 17 residues. CDR3 DNA sequence: TGTGCCAGTACCGAGGGACTAGCGGGGGCCTACACCGGGGAGCTGTTTTTT. Translating it yields CASTEGLAGAYTGELFF.

This chain links TRBV29-1 with TRBJ2-2; D is perhaps TRBD1 or TRBD2 (5 bases each). Germline CDR1 and CDR2: SQVTM and ANQGSEA. The CDR3 runs 12 residues. Trimming took 1 base from V and 6 from J, leaving 6 bases between them. The CDR3 bases are TGCAGCGTTGAAGGAGGGGCCGGGGAGCTGTTTTTT. It specifies CSVEGGAGELFF.

This clone was counted between two and nine times. The CDR3 sequence is CASSQINQPQHF. In nucleotides, the CDR3 is TGCGCCAGCAGCCAAATAAATCAGCCCCAGCATTTT. The rearrangement uses TRBV4-1 and TRBJ1-5, with D unclear. The germline CDR1 and CDR2 sequences are MGHRA and YSYEKL. This CDR3 contains 12 residues. Trimming pared 2 bases from V and 4 bases from J, leaving 3 bases between.

The V gene is TRBV2, the J gene TRBJ1-1; D unclear. The CDR3 runs to 14 residues. V was cut by 7 bases and J by 1 base, with 13 bases left in between. Germline loops: CDR1 SNHLY, CDR2 FYNNEI. CDR3 nucleotides: TGTGCCAGCACCGTGGAGGGTACGAACACTGAAGCTTTCTTT. It yields the protein CASTVEGTNTEAFF.

The chain carries TRBV10-3 and TRBJ1-1, with D perhaps TRBD1 (6 bases). CDR1 ENHRY and CDR2 SYGVKD come from the germline V gene. V lost 1 base to trimming and J lost 1 base, with 7 bases between them. CDR3 length equals 14 residues. Here the CDR3 reads CAISELTGNTEAFF. CDR3 bases: TGTGCCATCAGTGAGTTGACAGGGAACACTGAAGCTTTCTTT.